Sequencing of this T cell receptor beta chain was carried out in a study of control samples from healthy donors and cancer patients. The method was immunoSEQ multiplex PCR; TCRdb's version includes in-frame clones alone and lacks a portion of them. The repertoire consists of roughly 80,000 clones, with 89% occurring once and the leading ten covering 4.5% to 7%. CDR3 length equals 16 residues. Trimming left V 11 bases short and J 1 base short, with 23 bases between. Germline V gives CDR1 SNHLY, CDR2 FYNNEI. This receptor was taken from a man aged 50 to 59 in good health. The sample taken for sequencing was blood. This chain uses TRBV2 with TRBJ2-5; tentative D call: TRBD2 (8 bases). The CDR3 DNA is TGTGCCCTCCGGGGGGGCCCCGACAGGGCCCAAGAGACCCAGTACTTC. It codes for CALRGGPDRAQETQYF.